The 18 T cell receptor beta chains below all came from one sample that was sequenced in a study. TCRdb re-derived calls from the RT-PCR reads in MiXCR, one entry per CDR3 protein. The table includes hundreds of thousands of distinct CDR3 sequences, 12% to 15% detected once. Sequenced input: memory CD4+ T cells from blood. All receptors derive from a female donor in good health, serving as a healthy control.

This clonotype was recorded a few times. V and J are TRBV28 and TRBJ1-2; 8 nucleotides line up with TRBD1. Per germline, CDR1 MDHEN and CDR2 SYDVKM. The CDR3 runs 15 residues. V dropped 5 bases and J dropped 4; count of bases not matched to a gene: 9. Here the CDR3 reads CASSAGTGLVYGYTF. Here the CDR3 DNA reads TGTGCCAGCAGTGCCGGGACAGGTTTAGTCTATGGCTACACCTTC.

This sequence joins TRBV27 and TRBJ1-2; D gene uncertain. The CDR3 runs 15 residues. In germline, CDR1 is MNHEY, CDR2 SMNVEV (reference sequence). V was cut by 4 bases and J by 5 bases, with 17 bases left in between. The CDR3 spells CASSWAPIRDYGYTF. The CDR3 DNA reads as TGTGCCAGCAGTTGGGCCCCGATAAGGGATTATGGCTACACCTTC.

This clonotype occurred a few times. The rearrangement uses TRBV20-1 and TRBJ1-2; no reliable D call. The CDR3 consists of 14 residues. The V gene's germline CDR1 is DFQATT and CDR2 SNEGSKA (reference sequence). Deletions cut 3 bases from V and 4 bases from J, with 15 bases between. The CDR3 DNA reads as TGCAGTGCTAGTAGTGGCAGAAGCTTCTATGGCTACACCTTC. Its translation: CSASSGRSFYGYTF.

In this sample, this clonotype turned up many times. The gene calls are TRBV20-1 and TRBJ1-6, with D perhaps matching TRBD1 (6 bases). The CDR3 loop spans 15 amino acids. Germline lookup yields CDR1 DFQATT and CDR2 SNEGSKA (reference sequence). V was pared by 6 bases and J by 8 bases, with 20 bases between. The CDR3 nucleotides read TGCAGTGCCAAGGAGGGGACAAATTTTGATTCACCCCTCCACTTT. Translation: CSAKEGTNFDSPLHF.

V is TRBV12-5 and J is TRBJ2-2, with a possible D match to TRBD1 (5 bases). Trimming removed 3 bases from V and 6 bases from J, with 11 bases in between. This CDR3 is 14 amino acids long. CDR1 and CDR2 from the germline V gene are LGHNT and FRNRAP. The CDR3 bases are TGTGCTAGTGGTTTTGATAGGGGCGCCGGGGAGCTGTTTTTT. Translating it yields CASGFDRGAGELFF. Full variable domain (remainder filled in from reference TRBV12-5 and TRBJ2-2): DARVTQTPRHKVTEMGQEVTMRCQPILGHNTVFWYRQTMMQGLELLAYFRNRAPLDDSGMPKDRFSAEMPDATLATLKIQPSEPRDSAVYFCASGFDRGAGELFFGEGSRLTVL.

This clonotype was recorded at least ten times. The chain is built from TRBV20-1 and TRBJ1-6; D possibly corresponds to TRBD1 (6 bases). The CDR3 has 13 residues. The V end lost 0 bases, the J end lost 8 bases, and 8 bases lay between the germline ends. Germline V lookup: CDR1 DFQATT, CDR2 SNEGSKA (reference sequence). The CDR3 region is CSAREGGHSPLHF. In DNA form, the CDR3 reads TGCAGTGCTAGAGAAGGGGGTCATTCACCCCTCCACTTT.

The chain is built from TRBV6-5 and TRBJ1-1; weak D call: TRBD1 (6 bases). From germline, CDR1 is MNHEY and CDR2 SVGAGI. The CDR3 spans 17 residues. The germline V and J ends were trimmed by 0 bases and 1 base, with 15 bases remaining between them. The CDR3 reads CASSYSVSQGWNTEAFF. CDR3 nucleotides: TGTGCCAGCAGTTACTCTGTATCCCAGGGGTGGAACACTGAAGCTTTCTTT.

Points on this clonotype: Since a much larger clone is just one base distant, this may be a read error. The CDR3 region is CSVRNPAGDQETQYF. In nucleotides, the CDR3 is TGCAGTGTTAGAAATCCAGCGGGGGACCAAGAGACCCAGTACTTC. The genes are TRBV20-1 and TRBJ2-5; TRBD2 matches at 8 bases. CDR3 length equals 15 residues. Germline assignment: CDR1 DFQATT and CDR2 SNEGSKA (reference sequence).

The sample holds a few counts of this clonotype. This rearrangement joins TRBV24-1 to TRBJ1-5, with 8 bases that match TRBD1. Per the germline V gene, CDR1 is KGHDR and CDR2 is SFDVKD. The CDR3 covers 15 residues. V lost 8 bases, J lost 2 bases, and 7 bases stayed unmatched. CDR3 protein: CATKAGGEGNQPQHF. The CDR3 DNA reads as TGTGCCACCAAAGCAGGGGGCGAGGGCAATCAGCCCCAGCATTTT.

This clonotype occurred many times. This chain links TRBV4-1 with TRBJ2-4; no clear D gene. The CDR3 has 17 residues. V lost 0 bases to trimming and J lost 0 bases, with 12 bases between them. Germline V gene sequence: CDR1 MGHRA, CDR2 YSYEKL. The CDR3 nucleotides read TGCGCCAGCAGCCAAGACCCGGCGGAGCTAGCCAAAAACATTCAGTACTTC. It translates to CASSQDPAELAKNIQYF.

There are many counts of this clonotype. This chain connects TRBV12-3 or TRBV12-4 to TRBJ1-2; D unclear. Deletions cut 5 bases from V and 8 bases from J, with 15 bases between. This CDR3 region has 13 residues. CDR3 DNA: TGTGCCAGCAGTCCTGGGGTATTGACAGGCTACACCTTC. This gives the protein CASSPGVLTGYTF.

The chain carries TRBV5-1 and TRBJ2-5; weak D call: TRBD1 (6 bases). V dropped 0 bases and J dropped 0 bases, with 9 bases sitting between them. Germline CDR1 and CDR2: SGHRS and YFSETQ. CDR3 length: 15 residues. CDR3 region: CASSLGQANQETQYF. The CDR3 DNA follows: TGCGCCAGCAGCTTGGGACAGGCCAACCAAGAGACCCAGTACTTC.

The CDR3 nucleotides are TGCAGCATTGGACAGGGGAGAGATCAGCCCCAGCATTTT. This gives the protein CSIGQGRDQPQHF. The chain uses TRBV29-1 and TRBJ1-5, with 9 bases matching TRBD1. Germline V gene lookup returns CDR1 SQVTM and CDR2 ANQGSEA. V trimming: 8 bases; J trimming: 5 bases; junction bases outside the gene matches: 7. This CDR3 has 13 residues.

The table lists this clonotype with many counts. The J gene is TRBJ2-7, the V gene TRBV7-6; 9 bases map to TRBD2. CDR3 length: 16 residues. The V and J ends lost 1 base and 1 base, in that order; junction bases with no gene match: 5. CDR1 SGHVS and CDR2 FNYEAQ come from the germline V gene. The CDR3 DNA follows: TGTGCCAGCAGCTTAGGGCCTAGCGGGACTTCCTACGAGCAGTACTTC. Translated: CASSLGPSGTSYEQYF. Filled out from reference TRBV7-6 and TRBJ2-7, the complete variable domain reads GAGVSQSPRYKVTKRGQDVALRCDPISGHVSLYWYRQALGQGPEFLTYFNYEAQQDKSGLPNDRFSAERPEGSISTLTIQRTEQRDSAMYRCASSLGPSGTSYEQYFGPGTRLTVT.

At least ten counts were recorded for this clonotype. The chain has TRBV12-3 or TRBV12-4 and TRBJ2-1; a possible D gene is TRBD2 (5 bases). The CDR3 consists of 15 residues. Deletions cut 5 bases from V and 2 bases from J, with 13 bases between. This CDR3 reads CASSLERQTYNEQFF. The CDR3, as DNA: TGTGCCAGCAGTCTAGAGCGGCAAACCTACAATGAGCAGTTCTTC.

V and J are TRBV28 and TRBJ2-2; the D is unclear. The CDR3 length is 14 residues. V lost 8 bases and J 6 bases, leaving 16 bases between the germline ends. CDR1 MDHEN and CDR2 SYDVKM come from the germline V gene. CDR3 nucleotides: TGTGCCAGCTGCGGCGTCTTCGACGCCGGGGAGCTGTTTTTT. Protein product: CASCGVFDAGELFF.

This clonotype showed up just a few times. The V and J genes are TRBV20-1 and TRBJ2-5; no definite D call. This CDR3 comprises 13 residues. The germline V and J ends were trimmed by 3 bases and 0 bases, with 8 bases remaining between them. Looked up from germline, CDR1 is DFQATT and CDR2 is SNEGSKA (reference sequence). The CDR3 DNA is TGCAGTGCTAGCGCTCCGTACCAAGAGACCCAGTACTTC. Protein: CSASAPYQETQYF.

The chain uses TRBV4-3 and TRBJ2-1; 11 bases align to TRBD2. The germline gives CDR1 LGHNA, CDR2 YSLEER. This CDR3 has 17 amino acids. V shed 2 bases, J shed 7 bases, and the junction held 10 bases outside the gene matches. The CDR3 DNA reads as TGCGCCAGCAGCCAATATCTCGGGACTAGCGGACAAAATGAGCAGTTCTTC. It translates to CASSQYLGTSGQNEQFF.